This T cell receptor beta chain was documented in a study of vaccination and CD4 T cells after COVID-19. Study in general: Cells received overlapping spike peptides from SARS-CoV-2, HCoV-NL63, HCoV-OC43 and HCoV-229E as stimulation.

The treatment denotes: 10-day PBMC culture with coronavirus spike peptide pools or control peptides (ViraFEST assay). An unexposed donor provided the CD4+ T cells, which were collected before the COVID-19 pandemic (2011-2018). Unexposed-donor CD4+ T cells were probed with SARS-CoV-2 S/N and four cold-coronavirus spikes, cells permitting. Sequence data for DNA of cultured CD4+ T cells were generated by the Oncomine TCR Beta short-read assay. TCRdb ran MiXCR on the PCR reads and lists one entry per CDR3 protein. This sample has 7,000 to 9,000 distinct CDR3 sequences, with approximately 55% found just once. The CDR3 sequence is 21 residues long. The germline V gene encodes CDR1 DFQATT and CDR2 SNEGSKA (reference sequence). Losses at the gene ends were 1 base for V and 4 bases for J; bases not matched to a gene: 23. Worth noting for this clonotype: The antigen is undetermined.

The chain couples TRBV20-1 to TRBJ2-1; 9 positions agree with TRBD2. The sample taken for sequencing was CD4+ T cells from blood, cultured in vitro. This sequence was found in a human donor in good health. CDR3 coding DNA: TGCAGTGCTAGAGCGGAAGTTCTAGCGGGACGGGGGGAGAGGGCTTACAATGAGCAGTTCTTC. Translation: CSARAEVLAGRGERAYNEQFF.